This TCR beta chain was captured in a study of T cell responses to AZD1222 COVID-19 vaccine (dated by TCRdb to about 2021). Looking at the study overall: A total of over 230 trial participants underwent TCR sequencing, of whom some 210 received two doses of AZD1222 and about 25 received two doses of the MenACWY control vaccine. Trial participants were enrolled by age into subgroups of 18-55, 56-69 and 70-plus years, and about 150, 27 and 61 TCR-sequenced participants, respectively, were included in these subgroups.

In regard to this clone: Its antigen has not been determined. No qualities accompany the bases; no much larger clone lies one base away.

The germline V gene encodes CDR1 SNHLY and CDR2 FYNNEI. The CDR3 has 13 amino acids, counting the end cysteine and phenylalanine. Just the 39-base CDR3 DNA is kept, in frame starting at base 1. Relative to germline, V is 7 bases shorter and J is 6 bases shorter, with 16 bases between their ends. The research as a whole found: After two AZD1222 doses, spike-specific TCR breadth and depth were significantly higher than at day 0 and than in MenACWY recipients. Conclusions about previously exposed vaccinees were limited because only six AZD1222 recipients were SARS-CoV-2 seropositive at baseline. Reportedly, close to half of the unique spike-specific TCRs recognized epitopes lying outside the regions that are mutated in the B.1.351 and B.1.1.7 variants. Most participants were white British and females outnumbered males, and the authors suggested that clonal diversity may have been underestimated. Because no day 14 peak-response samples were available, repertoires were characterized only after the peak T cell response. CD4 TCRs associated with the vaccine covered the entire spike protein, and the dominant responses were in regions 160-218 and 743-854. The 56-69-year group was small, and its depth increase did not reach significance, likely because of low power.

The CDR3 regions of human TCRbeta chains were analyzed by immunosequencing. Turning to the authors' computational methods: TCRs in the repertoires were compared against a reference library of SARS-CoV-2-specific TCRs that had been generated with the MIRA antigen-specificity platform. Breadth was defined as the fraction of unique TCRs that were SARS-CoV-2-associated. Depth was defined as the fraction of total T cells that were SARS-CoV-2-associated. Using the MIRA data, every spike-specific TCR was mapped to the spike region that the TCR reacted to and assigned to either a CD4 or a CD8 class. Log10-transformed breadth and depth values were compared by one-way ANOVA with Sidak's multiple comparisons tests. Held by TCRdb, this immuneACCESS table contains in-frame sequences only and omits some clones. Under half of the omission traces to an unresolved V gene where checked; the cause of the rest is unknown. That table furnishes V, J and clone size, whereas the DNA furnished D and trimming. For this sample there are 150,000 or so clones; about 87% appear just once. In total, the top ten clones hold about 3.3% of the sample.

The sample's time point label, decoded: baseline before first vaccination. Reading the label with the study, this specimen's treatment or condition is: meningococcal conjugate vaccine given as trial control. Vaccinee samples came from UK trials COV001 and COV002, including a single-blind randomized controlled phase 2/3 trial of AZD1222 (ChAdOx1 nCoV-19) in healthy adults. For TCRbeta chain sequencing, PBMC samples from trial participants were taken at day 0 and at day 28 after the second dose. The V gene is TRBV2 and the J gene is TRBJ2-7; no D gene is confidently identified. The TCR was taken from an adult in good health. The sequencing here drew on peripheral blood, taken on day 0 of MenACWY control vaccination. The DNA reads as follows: TGTGCCAGCACCGCCAGTCTCGGTCTCGAGCAGTACTTC. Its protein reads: CASTASLGLEQYF.